This section outlines one T cell receptor beta chain sequence together with its context. The antigen remains unidentified. This entry belongs to a study of CD8 T cells in ankylosing spondylitis. General observations from the study: Reported data indicate significant enrichment of disease-linked clones within matched ankylosing spondylitis synovial fluid. Disease-linked clones bore a CD8+ phenotype, appearing relatively rarely in peripheral blood. There were earlier reports of some motif variants in reactive arthritis synovial fluid and blood.

The CDR3 consists of 18 residues. V was pared by 6 bases and J by 0 bases, with 10 bases of the junction left unmatched. The TCR beta libraries were generated through quantitative 5'-RACE incorporating molecular barcodes. TCRdb reprocessed the 5' RACE reads with MiXCR, giving one entry per CDR3 protein. The table records about 130,000 distinct CDR3 sequences, roughly 13% of them present only once. This TCR came from a female donor with ankylosing spondylitis or in good health (not recorded which). The sample consisted of blood, either unsorted or a sorted T cell fraction (not recorded which). The chain links TRBV12-3 or TRBV12-4 to TRBJ2-4; 11 bases are shared with TRBD2. The CDR3 loop reads CASSLAGGTGLAKNIQYF. In DNA, the CDR3 is TGTGCCAGCAGCCTAGCGGGGGGTACTGGACTAGCCAAAAACATTCAGTACTTC.